The text below deals with one T cell receptor beta chain. The sample originates from a study of OX40 agonist ivuxolimab in advanced cancers. Study summary: Of mixed ages from 23 to 79 and averaging 60 years, the group was 65% to 85% male.

Germline CDR1 is LNHDA and CDR2 is SQIVND (reference sequence). The V gene lost 0 bases and the J gene lost 3 bases, with 9 bases spanning the gap. This CDR3 spans 15 amino acids. Data came from immunoSEQ multiplex PCR; TCRdb stores just in-frame clones and leaves some out. Of some 94,000 clones listed, roughly 89% are singletons. The source of this sequence is an adult with an advanced solid tumor such as melanoma, head and neck, liver or kidney cancer. The sample in question was CD4+ or CD8+ T cells sorted from blood, obtained in a trial of the OX40 agonist ivuxolimab. The gene calls are TRBV19 and TRBJ1-5, with no clear D. The CDR3 DNA follows: TGTGCCAGTAGTATAGAGAGGTGGGACAATCAGCCCCAGCATTTT. Translating gives CASSIERWDNQPQHF.